The present T cell receptor beta chain was sequenced within a study of beta chain features in type 1 diabetes. Study information: Regarding age, gender and cell yields, patients proved similar to healthy donors. Notes on the study in general: PCR might preferentially amplify shorter templates, equally in patients and controls.

Donors underwent one heparinised blood draw, 100 to 150 mL on average. Purity above 95% was achieved in all sorted populations. As every portion of the isolated RNA was reverse transcribed, the sequencing read expressed TCRB transcripts. Clones were read by immunoSEQ multiplex PCR, and TCRdb kept only the in-frame ones, dropping some. The repertoire consists of around 58,000 clones, with over 50% occurring once and the leading ten covering around 2.2%. This clone was seen a few times. Its antigen is not known. Germline V gives CDR1 SGHTA, CDR2 FQGTGA. CDR3 length: 18 residues. J lost 7 bases, V lost 5 bases, and 14 bases had no gene match.

The receptor was isolated from a woman aged 18-30 years in good health. The rearrangement uses TRBV7-3 and TRBJ2-1, with 13 nucleotides matching TRBD2. The sample consisted of Tregs from blood. In DNA, the CDR3 is TGTGCCAGCAGCAAATTTACCGGACTAGCGGGGGACCCTAATGAGCAGTTCTTC. Its protein is CASSKFTGLAGDPNEQFF.